At least ten counts were recorded for the clone carrying this TCR beta chain. The antigen is not known. One entry per CDR3 protein results from TCRdb running MiXCR on the multiplex PCR reads. The table lists under 150,000 distinct CDR3 sequences, 15% to 20% of them singletons. V gave up 2 bases and J gave up 6 bases; unmatched junction bases: 9. Germline V gene sequence: CDR1 GTSNPN, CDR2 SVGIG (reference sequence). The CDR3 is made up of 14 amino acids. The data were obtained in a study of breast tumors, draining lymph nodes, adjacent tissues. Axillary draining lymph nodes of breast cancer patients supplied the node samples. Study-level points and caveats: Tumor TCR diversity was below lymph nodes but above nontumor tissue. Compared with basal-like, luminal-like tumors shared significantly more repertoire with nontumor tissue.

The sequence was obtained from a female donor with breast cancer. Some clones in this sample may be carry-over from other donors' samples. V is TRBV30 and J is TRBJ1-2; TRBD1 aligns across 7 bases. The sample was axillary lymph node tissue. The CDR3 loop reads CAWSSNRGLDGYTF. The CDR3 nucleotides are TGTGCCTGGAGTTCGAACAGGGGCTTGGATGGCTACACCTTC.